Listed below are T cell receptor beta chains from one sample, sequenced in a study of monozygotic twins with inflammatory bowel disease. TCRdb reanalyzed the 5' RACE reads and collapses them to one entry per CDR3 protein, without DNA. This sample's table has about 160,000 distinct CDR3 sequences. The sample was blood. These receptors were obtained from a human donor with ulcerative colitis or Crohn's disease, or a healthy co-twin of an affected twin (not recorded which). Each CDR3 is given with its conserved first and last residue. Fields, in order: J gene, V gene, CDR3 protein.

TRBJ2-5	TRBV18	CASSSRMGETQYF
TRBJ2-5	TRBV6-1	CASSRPTRRAGVGTQYF
TRBJ1-1	TRBV6-4	CASSNDMNTEAFF
TRBJ2-7	TRBV6-5	CASSYLPSGPEKPSYEQYF
TRBJ2-2	TRBV11-2	CASSPTGNTGELFF
TRBJ1-1	TRBV9	CASSPNPVNTEAFF
TRBJ2-7	TRBV4-1	CASSQDLPGLALYEQYF
TRBJ2-3	TRBV6-4	CASSEASGSTDTQYF
TRBJ1-1	TRBV18	CASRAGGTNTEAFF
TRBJ1-3	TRBV6-5	CASSYTRQSALSGNTIYF
TRBJ2-1	TRBV4-1	CASSQEGTSGRTLYNEQFF
TRBJ2-5	TRBV30	CAWSRGAGVETQYF
TRBJ1-6	TRBV20-1	CSASDPRDANSPLHF
TRBJ1-2	TRBV28	CASSSGQGYYGYTF